Presented here are 24 T cell receptor beta chains from one specimen sequenced in a study of STAT3 mutations in large granular lymphocyte leukemia. Assay: immunoSEQ multiplex PCR; the TCRdb copy retains only in-frame clones and omits some. The table records 12,000 or so clones, less than 90% of them present only once. Their antigens remain unidentified. Notes on the study in general: At least one immunodominant TCR beta clonotype appeared in every T-cell large granular lymphocyte leukemia patient.

The sequenced sample consisted of peripheral blood mononuclear cells. The receptors shown here come from an elderly man with T-cell large granular lymphocyte leukemia. Some clones in this sample may be carry-over from other donors' samples.

The V and J genes are TRBV7-9 and TRBJ1-1, with unresolved D. V gave up 1 base and J gave up 1 base, with 7 bases separating them. Germline V gene sequence: CDR1 SEHNR, CDR2 FQNEAQ (reference sequence). The CDR3 length is 14 residues. The DNA of the CDR3 is TGTGCCAGCAGCTTAGGGACGGGGAACACTGAAGCTTTCTTT. This gives the protein CASSLGTGNTEAFF.

This clone was found a few times. The V gene is TRBV5-1, the J gene TRBJ2-3; possible D gene TRBD2, 6 bases. The V end lost 0 bases, the J end lost 1 base, and 15 bases lay between the germline ends. CDR3 length equals 17 residues. CDR1 and CDR2 from the germline V gene are SGHRS and YFSETQ. CDR3 region: CASSLGGVQSRTDTQYF. In DNA, the CDR3 is TGCGCCAGCAGCTTGGGGGGGGTACAGTCACGCACAGATACGCAGTATTTT. Looking up the rest from reference TRBV5-1 and TRBJ2-3 gives the full variable domain: KAGVTQTPRYLIKTRGQQVTLSCSPISGHRSVSWYQQTPGQGLQFLFEYFSETQRNKGNFPGRFSGRQFSNSRSEMNVSTLELGDSALYLCASSLGGVQSRTDTQYFGPGTRLTVL.

The chain joins TRBV6-6 to TRBJ1-4; TRBD1 matches 7 bases. From germline, CDR1 is MNHNY and CDR2 SVGAGI (reference sequence). V lost 6 bases, J lost 1 base, and 2 bases stayed unmatched. The CDR3 has 14 amino acids. In DNA, the CDR3 is TGTGCCAGCAGCCGACAGGGAACTAATGAAAAACTGTTTTTT. Translated: CASSRQGTNEKLFF.

The V call is TRBV27, the J call TRBJ1-5; tentatively, D is TRBD1 (6 bases). This CDR3 contains 13 residues. In germline, CDR1 is MNHEY, CDR2 SMNVEV (reference sequence). Trimming removed 6 bases from V and 3 bases from J, with 9 bases in between. CDR3 nucleotides: TGTGCCAGCAGCCAGGGGATCAATCAGCCCCAGCATTTT. It codes for CASSQGINQPQHF.

The CDR3 reads CASSTFPGQQYF. The DNA for the CDR3 is TGTGCCAGTAGTACCTTTCCGGGACAGCAGTATTTT. The J gene is TRBJ2-3, the V gene TRBV19; perhaps TRBD1 as D (6 bases). Looked up from germline, CDR1 is LNHDA and CDR2 is SQIVND (reference sequence). Between the trimmed V and J ends, which lost 4 bases and 11 bases, there was a span of 13 bases. This CDR3 comprises 12 residues.

V and J are TRBV5-1 and TRBJ2-3, with 16 bases matching TRBD2. The junction had 7 bases not matched to a gene; V was cut back by 0 bases and J by 6 bases. CDR1 SGHRS and CDR2 YFSETQ come from the germline V gene. The CDR3 is made up of 18 amino acids. This CDR3 reads CASSLGGTSGGASDTQYF. The CDR3 region has the DNA TGCGCCAGCAGCTTGGGAGGGACTAGCGGGGGGGCATCGGATACGCAGTATTTT.

The chain recombines TRBV4-1 with TRBJ1-4, with D uncertain. Germline loops: CDR1 MGHRA, CDR2 YSYEKL. The CDR3 sequence is 14 residues long. V dropped 0 bases and J dropped 8 bases, with 10 bases sitting between them. This CDR3 is CASSQERAGEKLFF. CDR3 bases: TGCGCCAGCAGCCAAGAGCGGGCGGGAGAAAAACTGTTTTTT.

The genes are TRBV4-3 and TRBJ1-6; D remains ambiguous. Germline V gene sequence: CDR1 LGHNA, CDR2 YSLEER. The V gene lost 1 base and the J gene lost 8 bases, with 3 bases spanning the gap. The CDR3 consists of 12 residues. DNA of the CDR3: TGCGCCAGCAGCCAAGGGGATTCACCCCTCCACTTT. Translation: CASSQGDSPLHF.

The chain recombines TRBV30 with TRBJ1-6, with D perhaps TRBD1 (5 bases). The CDR3 loop spans 13 amino acids. V lost 2 bases to trimming and J lost 6 bases, with 8 bases between them. Germline assignment: CDR1 GTSNPN and CDR2 SVGIG (reference sequence). The CDR3 nucleotides read TGTGCCTGGAGTTGGGACGGTAATTCACCCCTCCACTTT. Translation gives CAWSWDGNSPLHF.

In its sample, this clone was seen a few times. The rearrangement links TRBV2 to TRBJ2-1, with D possibly being TRBD2 (6 bases). Germline CDR1 SNHLY, CDR2 FYNNEI. The V end was cut by 10 bases, the J end by 4 bases, with 14 bases between. The CDR3 runs to 13 residues. CDR3: CATPGLIYNEQFF. The CDR3 region has the DNA TGTGCCACACCGGGACTGATATACAATGAGCAGTTCTTC.

This chain uses TRBV5-6 with TRBJ1-1; D uncertain. The germline V and J ends were trimmed by 4 bases and 6 bases, with 10 bases remaining between them. Germline loops: CDR1 SGHDT, CDR2 YYEEEE. The CDR3 totals 12 residues. The DNA for the CDR3 is TGTGCCAGCAGCAAATCCGAGCCTGAAGCTTTCTTT. Its protein is CASSKSEPEAFF. Together with reference TRBV5-6 and TRBJ1-1, the CDR3 gives the full variable domain: DAGVTQSPTHLIKTRGQQVTLRCSPKSGHDTVSWYQQALGQGPQFIFQYYEEEERQRGNFPDRFSGHQFPNYSSELNVNALLLGDSALYLCASSKSEPEAFFGQGTRLTVV.

J is TRBJ2-7 and V is TRBV6-1, with D unclear. The CDR3 has 14 residues. Germline loops: CDR1 MNHNS, CDR2 SASEGT. V lost 3 bases, J lost 2 bases, and 11 bases lay in between. The CDR3 nucleotides are TGTGCCAGCAGTGAGATCACCGCTACCTACGAGCAGTACTTC. Residues: CASSEITATYEQYF.

The chain has TRBV5-1 and TRBJ1-1, with TRBD1 as a possible D gene (5 bases). Trimming removed 4 bases from V and 5 bases from J, with 21 bases in between. The germline V gene encodes CDR1 SGHRS and CDR2 YFSETQ. The CDR3 spans 16 residues. This CDR3 is CASSISTGLGGTEAFF. CDR3 bases: TGCGCCAGCAGCATCTCCACCGGGCTGGGGGGGACTGAAGCTTTCTTT.

The rearrangement joins TRBV4-3 to TRBJ2-1; D possibly corresponds to TRBD1 (5 bases). Germline values: CDR1 LGHNA, CDR2 YSLEER. This CDR3 region has 16 residues. V lost 0 bases to trimming and J lost 0 bases, with 9 bases between them. The CDR3 region has the DNA TGCGCCAGCAGCCAAGATCTGGGGCCCTCCTACAATGAGCAGTTCTTC. Its protein is CASSQDLGPSYNEQFF.

V usage is TRBV7-9 and J usage is TRBJ2-5; TRBD1 might be the D (6 bases). The CDR3 is made up of 16 amino acids. V lost 5 bases to trimming and J lost 5 bases, with 21 bases between them. The germline CDR1 and CDR2 sequences are SEHNR and FQNEAQ (reference sequence). In DNA form, the CDR3 reads TGTGCCAGCAGCCGACAGGACGCGAATATTAGGGAGACCCAGTACTTC. Translating gives CASSRQDANIRETQYF.

J is TRBJ2-7 and V is TRBV7-2, with TRBD2 identical over 12 bases. The CDR3 extends over 15 amino acids. Trimming at V came to 4 bases and at J to 4 bases, leaving 5 bases not matched to a gene. Germline V lookup: CDR1 SGHTA, CDR2 FQGNSA. Here the CDR3 reads CASSSSGGAGYEQYF. The CDR3 nucleotides are TGTGCCAGCAGCTCTAGCGGGGGGGCCGGGTACGAGCAGTACTTC.

This chain connects TRBV11-1 to TRBJ2-7; 9 bases line up with TRBD2. The germline gives CDR1 SGHAT, CDR2 FQDESV (reference sequence). CDR3 length equals 14 residues. V lost 5 bases, J lost 0 bases, and 2 bases stayed unmatched. DNA of the CDR3: TGTGCCAGCAGCCTGGGACTAGCCTCCTACGAGCAGTACTTC. Protein: CASSLGLASYEQYF. Full variable domain (outside the CDR3, taken from reference TRBV11-1 and TRBJ2-7): EAEVAQSPRYKITEKSQAVAFWCDPISGHATLYWYRQILGQGPELLVQFQDESVVDDSQLPKDRFSAERLKGVDSTLKIQPAELGDSAMYLCASSLGLASYEQYFGPGTRLTVT.

The gene calls are TRBV6-5 and TRBJ2-7, with 7 bases aligning to TRBD1. CDR1 and CDR2 from the germline V gene are MNHEY and SVGAGI. CDR3 length: 12 residues. V shed 7 bases and J 3 bases; nucleotides not matched to a gene: 3. CDR3 nucleotides: TGTGCCAGCAAACGACAGGGCTACGAGCAGTACTTC. Amino acids: CASKRQGYEQYF.

This clone showed up just a few times. The chain carries TRBV5-1 and TRBJ2-7; 8 nucleotides line up with TRBD1. This CDR3 contains 13 residues. The V and J ends lost 3 bases and 5 bases, in that order; junction bases with no gene match: 4. Germline V gene sequence: CDR1 SGHRS, CDR2 YFSETQ. CDR3 coding DNA: TGCGCCAGCAGCTGGACAGGGACCAACGAGCAGTACTTC. Protein: CASSWTGTNEQYF.

This clone was detected only once. The chain recombines TRBV4-1 with TRBJ2-1; 7 bases are a match to TRBD2. The CDR3 has 13 residues. With V trimmed by 4 bases and J by 5 bases, 2 bases remained unmatched. In germline, CDR1 is MGHRA, CDR2 YSYEKL. CDR3 nucleotides: TGCGCCAGCAGCCGAACTAGCGACAATGAGCAGTTCTTC. Its translation is CASSRTSDNEQFF.

V gene TRBV10-3 combines with J gene TRBJ2-7; 8 bases are a match to TRBD2. Losses at the gene ends were 10 bases for V and 2 bases for J; bases not matched to a gene: 7. This CDR3 contains 13 residues. Germline CDR1 ENHRY, CDR2 SYGVKD. DNA of the CDR3: TGTGCCACCACGTCGGGACTAGCCTACGAGCAGTACTTC. Translation: CATTSGLAYEQYF.

The CDR3 spells CASSQTPGLSEQFF. The CDR3 nucleotides read TGTGCCAGCAGCCAAACCCCCGGACTAAGCGAGCAGTTCTTC. V is TRBV4-2 and J is TRBJ2-1; D is possibly TRBD2 (6 bases). Trimming took off 2 bases at V and 10 bases at J, with 15 bases between the two ends. CDR1 is LGHNA, CDR2 YNFKEQ, per germline. The CDR3 sequence is 14 residues long.

The chain has TRBV14 and TRBJ2-3; TRBD2 agrees at 7 bases. There are 16 residues in the CDR3. V lost 1 base to trimming and J lost 0 bases; unmatched junction nucleotides: 4. Germline CDR1 is SGHDN and CDR2 is FVKESK. CDR3 region: CASSQVAGVSTDTQYF. CDR3 bases: TGTGCCAGCAGCCAAGTTGCGGGGGTTAGCACAGATACGCAGTATTTT.

V usage is TRBV7-6 and J usage is TRBJ1-3, with 8 nucleotides matching TRBD1. This CDR3 has 15 residues. V dropped 4 bases and J dropped 3; count of bases not matched to a gene: 5. Germline V gives CDR1 SGHVS, CDR2 FNYEAQ. The CDR3, as DNA: TGTGCCAGCAGCTCACAGGGGGTTAGTGGAAACACCATATATTTT. Amino acids: CASSSQGVSGNTIYF.